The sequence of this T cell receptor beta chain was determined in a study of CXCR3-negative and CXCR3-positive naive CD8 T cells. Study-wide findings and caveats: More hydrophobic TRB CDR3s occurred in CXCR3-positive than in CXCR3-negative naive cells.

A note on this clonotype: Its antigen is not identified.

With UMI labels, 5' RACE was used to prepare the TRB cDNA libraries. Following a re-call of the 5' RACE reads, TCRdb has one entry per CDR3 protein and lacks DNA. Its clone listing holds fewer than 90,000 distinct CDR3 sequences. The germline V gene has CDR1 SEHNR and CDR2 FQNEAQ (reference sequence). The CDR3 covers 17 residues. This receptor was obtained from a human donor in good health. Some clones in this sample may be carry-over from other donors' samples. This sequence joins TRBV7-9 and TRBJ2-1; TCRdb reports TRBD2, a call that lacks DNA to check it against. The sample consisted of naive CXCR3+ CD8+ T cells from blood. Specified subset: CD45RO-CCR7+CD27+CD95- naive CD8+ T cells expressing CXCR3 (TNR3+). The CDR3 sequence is CASNKPLAGGSDNEQFF.